This TCR beta chain emerged from a study of T cell clonality in common variable immunodeficiency. Study-wide results and limits: In common variable immunodeficiency, TCR beta chains reportedly carried fewer deletions and N-nucleotide insertions. CVID patient heterogeneity limited repertoire-clinical complication correlations. Shared TCRbeta clones were fewer between CVID subjects than controls.

Some clones are missing from TCRdb's copy, which holds only in-frame ones; the method was immunoSEQ multiplex PCR. Observed in the sample are about 52,000 clones, none of them singletons. This clone was detected many times. Its matching antigen is unknown. The observed sequence ends 3 residues before the CDR3 terminus, with the missing tail filled in from the germline J gene. Each donor provided roughly 4.5 to 9 ml of heparinized whole blood. V was clipped by 3 bases and J by 5 bases; unmatched bases: 6. The CDR3 totals 15 residues. This receptor was taken from a person aged 18-69 years in good health. The chain joins TRBV12-3 or TRBV12-4 to TRBJ2-5; TRBD2 matches 10 bases. Sequences were obtained from peripheral blood mononuclear cells. CDR3 bases read: TGTGCCAGCAGTTTTCCTAGCGGGGGATTGGAGACC. The encoded protein is CASSFPSGGLET. The whole CDR3 region reads CASSFPSGGLETQYF.